Below are 32 T cell receptor beta chains sequenced from a single sample in a study of shared clonotypes between healthy human individuals. The protocol was immunoSEQ multiplex PCR, while the TCRdb copy is restricted to in-frame clones and leaves out a portion. The top ten clones hold less than 25% of a sample with about 820,000 clones, around 92% of them seen once. The naive CD8 population came from CD45RO-negative cells selected for CCR7, without terminally differentiated effector memory CD45RA+ cells. The specimen was naive CD8+ T cells sorted from blood. The source of these receptors is a man younger than 45 in good health.

V and J are TRBV19 and TRBJ1-2; no reliable D call. Per the germline V gene, CDR1 is LNHDA and CDR2 is SQIVND (reference sequence). The CDR3 covers 13 residues. Trimming left V 7 bases short and J 5 bases short, with 14 bases between. The CDR3 sequence: CASTASYYYGYTF. As DNA, the CDR3 is TGTGCCAGTACCGCCAGCTACTATTATGGCTACACCTTC.

This chain links TRBV6-6 with TRBJ2-5, with D hard to call. Germline CDR1 is MNHNY and CDR2 is SVGAGI (reference sequence). The CDR3 covers 14 residues. Trimming took off 0 bases at V and 2 bases at J, with 7 bases between the two ends. This CDR3 is CASSYSTAQETQYF. CDR3 DNA sequence: TGTGCCAGCAGTTACTCGACTGCTCAAGAGACCCAGTACTTC.

Note on this clone: The germline gene is not matched at one end of the junction; a read error may be the cause. The chain links TRBV7-7 to TRBJ2-7, with 11 bases matching TRBD1. Germline V gene lookup returns CDR1 SSHAT and CDR2 FNYEAQ (reference sequence). The CDR3 consists of 14 residues. CDR3 amino acids: CASSMGQGAYEQYF. The CDR3 DNA follows: TGTGCTAGCAGCATGGGACAGGGGGCCTACGAGCAGTACTTC.

This sequence joins TRBV7-8 and TRBJ2-7, with a possible D match to TRBD2 (6 bases). The V gene lost 3 bases and the J gene lost 0 bases, with 21 bases spanning the gap. The CDR3 loop spans 18 amino acids. The V gene's germline CDR1 is SGHVS and CDR2 FQNEAQ. CDR3 residues: CASSLFRTGDGSSYEQYF. CDR3 sequence (DNA): TGTGCCAGCAGCTTGTTCCGAACGGGGGACGGTAGCTCCTACGAGCAGTACTTC.

The chain joins TRBV14 to TRBJ2-7, with 9 nucleotides matching TRBD2. The CDR3 loop spans 16 amino acids. V lost 4 bases, J lost 2 bases, and 9 bases stayed unmatched. Germline CDR1 and CDR2: SGHDN and FVKESK. The CDR3 here is CASSPNIGLATYEQYF. For the CDR3, the DNA is TGTGCCAGCAGCCCCAATATCGGACTAGCGACCTACGAGCAGTACTTC.

The CDR3 DNA sequence: TGTGCCAGCAGACAGGGGAGCTCCTACGAGCAGTACTTC. It specifies CASRQGSSYEQYF. The chain links TRBV27 to TRBJ2-7; 7 bases agree with TRBD1. This CDR3 has 13 amino acids. The V segment lost 6 bases and the J segment 0 bases; nucleotides outside the gene matches: 2. The germline CDR1 and CDR2 sequences are MNHEY and SMNVEV (reference sequence).

The V gene is TRBV30, the J gene TRBJ2-6; D perhaps matches TRBD1 (5 bases). Per germline, CDR1 GTSNPN and CDR2 SVGIG (reference sequence). The CDR3 has 16 residues. The V gene lost 1 base and the J gene lost 1 base, with 11 bases spanning the gap. The CDR3, as DNA: TGTGCCTGGAGTGCCGGGTCAGGGTCTGGGGCCAACGTCCTGACTTTC. Its translation: CAWSAGSGSGANVLTF.

The rearrangement links TRBV28 to TRBJ2-7, with unresolved D. Germline V gives CDR1 MDHEN, CDR2 SYDVKM. The CDR3 has 12 amino acids. The germline V and J ends were trimmed by 6 bases and 2 bases, with 8 bases remaining between them. CDR3 nucleotide sequence: TGTGCCAGCAGGCTGGCTACCTACGAGCAGTACTTC. It codes for CASRLATYEQYF.

The rearrangement links TRBV15 to TRBJ2-5, with 8 bases that match TRBD2. This CDR3 region has 15 residues. Germline CDR1 and CDR2: LNHNV and YYDKDF (reference sequence). Trimming at V came to 3 bases and at J to 4 bases, leaving 7 bases not matched to a gene. CDR3 DNA sequence: TGTGCCACCAGCAGGCAGACTAGCGTCTTAGAGACCCAGTACTTC. Its translation is CATSRQTSVLETQYF.

The chain employs TRBV27 and TRBJ2-2, with 8 bases lining up with TRBD2. The CDR3 runs to 16 residues. V gave up 3 bases and J gave up 5 bases; unmatched junction bases: 8. The germline gives CDR1 MNHEY, CDR2 SMNVEV (reference sequence). CDR3 bases: TGTGCCAGCAGTTTTTTAGCAAGCGGGGGTACCGGGGAGCTGTTTTTT. It is translated as CASSFLASGGTGELFF.

This sequence joins TRBV7-7 and TRBJ2-2; D remains unclear. CDR3 length equals 14 residues. CDR1 and CDR2 from the germline V gene are SSHAT and FNYEAQ (reference sequence). The V end lost 1 base, the J end lost 2 bases, and 5 bases lay between the germline ends. CDR3: CASSLVYNTGELFF. The DNA for the CDR3 is TGTGCCAGCAGCTTAGTTTATAACACCGGGGAGCTGTTTTTT.

V is TRBV28 and J is TRBJ1-5; D is undetermined. Germline values: CDR1 MDHEN, CDR2 SYDVKM. The CDR3 spans 17 residues. The V and J ends lost 6 bases and 0 bases respectively, with 18 bases between them. The CDR3 bases are TGTGCCAGCAGACCGCCCCCCTCACTGGATAGCAATCAGCCCCAGCATTTT. Translation gives CASRPPPSLDSNQPQHF.

This chain joins TRBV28 and TRBJ2-7; D is unresolved. CDR3 length: 15 amino acids. V was trimmed by 3 bases and J by 3 bases, leaving 15 bases between them. Germline assignment: CDR1 MDHEN and CDR2 SYDVKM. The CDR3 here is CASSFLSASLYEQYF. The DNA for the CDR3 is TGTGCCAGCAGTTTTCTCAGCGCCAGCCTCTACGAGCAGTACTTC.

This clone was counted once. J is TRBJ1-1 and V is TRBV7-3; D not certain. The germline V gene has CDR1 SGHTA and CDR2 FQGTGA. Trimming stripped 5 bases from V and 0 bases from J, with 13 bases between. The CDR3 covers 15 residues. The CDR3: CASSPSFGVNTEAFF. CDR3 nucleotides: TGTGCCAGCAGCCCATCGTTCGGGGTGAACACTGAAGCTTTCTTT.

The genes are TRBV30 and TRBJ2-7; D might be TRBD1 (5 bases). With 5 bases removed from V and 12 bases from J, the gap between germline ends came to 17 bases. Germline CDR1 and CDR2: GTSNPN and SVGIG (reference sequence). The CDR3 length is 11 residues. CDR3 DNA sequence: TGTGCCTGGCCCCAGGGCACGAGGTGGTACTTC. This gives the protein CAWPQGTRWYF.

The chain has TRBV7-9 and TRBJ2-7; no definite D call. The V end was cut by 10 bases, the J end by 2 bases, with 12 bases between. CDR3 length equals 12 residues. Germline V gene sequence: CDR1 SEHNR, CDR2 FQNEAQ (reference sequence). CDR3 in DNA: TGTGCCACCATGGGGTTCCCCTACGAGCAGTACTTC. Translation gives CATMGFPYEQYF.

The chain carries TRBV14 and TRBJ2-3, with TRBD1 matching 8 bases. Per germline, CDR1 SGHDN and CDR2 FVKESK. Trimming at V came to 1 base and at J to 3 bases, leaving 6 bases not matched to a gene. There are 16 residues in the CDR3. CDR3 protein: CASSQGQGSWTDTQYF. The CDR3 DNA is TGTGCCAGCAGCCAAGGACAGGGGAGTTGGACAGATACGCAGTATTTT.

The V and J genes are TRBV15 and TRBJ2-4, with 7 positions matching TRBD2. V lost 5 bases and J lost 5; bases outside the gene matches: 6. The CDR3 loop spans 14 amino acids. Per the germline V gene, CDR1 is LNHNV and CDR2 is YYDKDF (reference sequence). CDR3 nucleotide sequence: TGTGCCACCAGCCCCGGGACTACCGAAAACATTCAGTACTTC. It specifies CATSPGTTENIQYF.

The rearrangement joins TRBV7-7 to TRBJ2-1; 7 bases match TRBD2. CDR1 and CDR2 (germline): SSHAT, FNYEAQ (reference sequence). V dropped 5 bases and J dropped 10; count of bases not matched to a gene: 14. This CDR3 has 15 residues. CDR3 protein: CASSISISGREEQFF. CDR3 nucleotides: TGTGCCAGCAGCATATCTATTAGCGGGCGGGAGGAGCAGTTCTTC.

The chain links TRBV27 to TRBJ2-7, with 9 bases fitting TRBD1. Germline values: CDR1 MNHEY, CDR2 SMNVEV (reference sequence). The CDR3 consists of 14 residues. The V and J ends lost 4 bases and 5 bases, in that order; junction bases with no gene match: 6. DNA of the CDR3: TGTGCCAGCAGTTCGGGACAGGGTATCGACGAGCAGTACTTC. It specifies CASSSGQGIDEQYF.

This chain joins TRBV4-1 and TRBJ1-2; tentatively, D is TRBD1 (6 bases). The V end was cut by 5 bases, the J end by 2 bases, with 15 bases between. This CDR3 is built from 15 residues. Germline CDR1 is MGHRA and CDR2 is YSYEKL. This CDR3 is CASSFPRGPNYGYTF. The DNA of the CDR3 is TGCGCCAGCAGCTTCCCCAGGGGACCAAACTATGGCTACACCTTC.

As to this clone: Other DNA sequences in this sample translate to the same CDR3. V usage is TRBV5-1 and J usage is TRBJ2-3; TRBD2 agrees at 12 bases. This CDR3 is 15 amino acids long. V gave up 3 bases and J gave up 3 bases; unmatched junction bases: 2. Germline V gene sequence: CDR1 SGHRS, CDR2 YFSETQ. The DNA for the CDR3 is TGCGCCAGCAGCTCCGGACTAGCGGGGACAGATACGCAGTATTTT. It translates to CASSSGLAGTDTQYF.

J is TRBJ1-2 and V is TRBV7-8, with D maybe TRBD1 (5 bases). The germline V gene encodes CDR1 SGHVS and CDR2 FQNEAQ. The CDR3 is 14 amino acids. V was shortened by 1 base and J by 3 bases, with 9 bases between the two germline ends. The CDR3 loop is CASSLGGAYYGYTF. Here the CDR3 DNA reads TGTGCCAGCAGCTTAGGGGGCGCATACTATGGCTACACCTTC.

J is TRBJ1-2 and V is TRBV12-5; D perhaps matches TRBD1 (5 bases). The V and J ends lost 1 base and 4 bases respectively, with 10 bases between them. CDR1 and CDR2 from the germline V gene are LGHNT and FRNRAP. CDR3 length: 14 residues. CDR3 in amino acids: CASGLDQGAYGYTF. The CDR3 DNA reads as TGTGCTAGTGGTTTGGACCAGGGCGCCTATGGCTACACCTTC.

The J gene is TRBJ2-1, the V gene TRBV7-6; D gene ambiguous. Germline V gene data show CDR1 as SGHVS and CDR2 as FNYEAQ. The CDR3 is 13 residues long. Between the trimmed V and J ends, which lost 5 bases and 0 bases, there was a span of 5 bases. The CDR3 loop reads CASSLDSYNEQFF. CDR3 DNA sequence: TGTGCCAGCAGCCTAGACTCCTACAATGAGCAGTTCTTC.

The chain carries TRBV5-1 and TRBJ1-2, with 8 bases identical to TRBD1. CDR3 length: 16 amino acids. Losses at the gene ends were 3 bases for V and 4 bases for J; bases not matched to a gene: 11. Germline V gene sequence: CDR1 SGHRS, CDR2 YFSETQ. For the CDR3, the DNA is TGCGCCAGCAGCTCCCGACAGGGGCCTCCCGGCTATGGCTACACCTTC. It encodes CASSSRQGPPGYGYTF. Supplemented by reference TRBV5-1 and TRBJ1-2, the full variable domain reads KAGVTQTPRYLIKTRGQQVTLSCSPISGHRSVSWYQQTPGQGLQFLFEYFSETQRNKGNFPGRFSGRQFSNSRSEMNVSTLELGDSALYLCASSSRQGPPGYGYTFGSGTRLTVV.

The chain recombines TRBV7-8 with TRBJ1-5; 9 bases line up with TRBD1. Germline V gives CDR1 SGHVS, CDR2 FQNEAQ. V was clipped by 5 bases and J by 8 bases; unmatched bases: 10. This CDR3 has 15 residues. The CDR3 sequence: CASSAGTGQIEPQHF. CDR3 in DNA: TGTGCCAGCAGCGCAGGGACAGGGCAGATTGAGCCCCAGCATTTT. The full variable domain, completed using reference TRBV7-8 and TRBJ1-5, is GAGVSQSPRYKVAKRGQDVALRCDPISGHVSLFWYQQALGQGPEFLTYFQNEAQLDKSGLPSDRFFAERPEGSVSTLKIQRTQQEDSAVYLCASSAGTGQIEPQHFGDGTRLSIL.

This chain uses TRBV19 with TRBJ2-7, with D tentatively TRBD1 (6 bases). The V gene lost 6 bases and the J gene lost 6 bases, with 15 bases spanning the gap. There are 13 residues in the CDR3. From germline, CDR1 is LNHDA and CDR2 SQIVND (reference sequence). CDR3 region: CASSPTGRLEQYF. The CDR3 DNA sequence: TGTGCCAGTAGCCCGACAGGTCGCCTCGAGCAGTACTTC.

The J gene is TRBJ2-1, the V gene TRBV19; 8 positions agree with TRBD2. CDR3 length: 16 amino acids. Germline CDR1 reads LNHDA; CDR2 reads SQIVND (reference sequence). V shed 0 bases and J 2 bases; nucleotides not matched to a gene: 3. CDR3 DNA: TGTGCCAGTAGTATAGATCCGGGACTAGCCTACAATGAGCAGTTCTTC. It translates to CASSIDPGLAYNEQFF.

The chain has TRBV5-6 and TRBJ2-1; 9 nucleotides align to TRBD2. CDR1 SGHDT and CDR2 YYEEEE come from the germline V gene. Unmatched junction bases numbered 14, after V lost 2 bases and J lost 5 bases. The CDR3 consists of 18 residues. The CDR3 DNA reads as TGTGCCAGCAGCTTCGTGGGAACGGCGGGAGGGCCGGACAATGAGCAGTTCTTC. Its protein product is CASSFVGTAGGPDNEQFF. The full variable domain, in which reference TRBV5-6 and TRBJ2-1 provide the parts outside the CDR3, is DAGVTQSPTHLIKTRGQQVTLRCSPKSGHDTVSWYQQALGQGPQFIFQYYEEEERQRGNFPDRFSGHQFPNYSSELNVNALLLGDSALYLCASSFVGTAGGPDNEQFFGPGTRLTVL.

The rearrangement joins TRBV6-5 to TRBJ1-1, with D possibly being TRBD1 (5 bases). The CDR3 loop spans 13 amino acids. V was shortened by 7 bases and J by 6 bases, with 15 bases between the two germline ends. Germline CDR1 reads MNHEY; CDR2 reads SVGAGI. The CDR3 DNA sequence: TGTGCCAGCACTAAGGGGCCGTACGCTGAAGCTTTCTTT. It specifies CASTKGPYAEAFF.

This chain uses TRBV12-2 with TRBJ2-3; the table's D gene call, TRBD2, was not cross checked with the DNA. TRBV12-2 is deemed a pseudogene. This CDR3 contains 16 residues. CDR3 nucleotide sequence: TGTGCAAGTTCGCCGGTGAGGCGGGAGAACACAGATACGCAGTATTTT. Its protein product is CASSPVRRENTDTQYF.